Listed below are T cell receptor beta chains from one sample, sequenced in a study of blood T cell repertoires in COVID-19. Only in-frame clones appear in the TCRdb table, and some are missing; sequencing was by immunoSEQ multiplex PCR. Among more than 90,000 clones listed, about 85% were seen once. Material: peripheral blood. The origin of the receptors is a woman in her 70s with active or convalescent COVID-19. Both conserved end residues are part of each CDR3. The D gene is left open where the match is weak. Clone size is given for some rows only: seen once, a few or many times, or a class if the clone is expanded.

v_call: TRBV5-1; d_call: TRBD1; j_call: TRBJ2-2; clone_size: -; cdr3_aa: CASEQGVGTGELFF; cdr3_nt: TGCGCCAGCGAACAGGGGGTCGGCACCGGGGAGCTGTTTTTT
v_call: TRBV20-1; d_call: -; j_call: TRBJ1-1; clone_size: -; cdr3_aa: CSASYLEAFF; cdr3_nt: TGCAGTGCCTCATATCTCGAGGCTTTCTTT
v_call: TRBV3-1/TRBV3-2; d_call: -; j_call: TRBJ2-3; clone_size: -; cdr3_aa: CASSPLWAGDTQYF; cdr3_nt: TGTGCCAGCAGCCCGCTCTGGGCCGGAGATACGCAGTATTTT
v_call: TRBV5-4; d_call: -; j_call: TRBJ2-3; clone_size: -; cdr3_aa: CASSFEFSTDTQYF; cdr3_nt: TGTGCCAGCAGCTTCGAGTTTTCCACAGATACGCAGTATTTT
v_call: TRBV15; d_call: TRBD1; j_call: TRBJ1-2; clone_size: -; cdr3_aa: CATSRGQVYGYTF; cdr3_nt: TGTGCCACCAGCAGGGGACAGGTCTATGGCTACACCTTC
v_call: TRBV5-1; d_call: -; j_call: TRBJ1-4; clone_size: -; cdr3_aa: CASSFGTTNEKLFF; cdr3_nt: TGCGCCAGCAGCTTCGGGACAACTAATGAAAAACTGTTTTTT
v_call: TRBV6-5; d_call: TRBD1; j_call: TRBJ1-2; clone_size: -; cdr3_aa: CASRPGQGYGYTF; cdr3_nt: TGTGCCAGCAGGCCAGGACAGGGCTATGGCTACACCTTC
v_call: TRBV2; d_call: -; j_call: TRBJ1-5; clone_size: -; cdr3_aa: CASSDGNQPQHF; cdr3_nt: TGTGCCAGCAGTGACGGGAATCAGCCCCAGCATTTT
v_call: TRBV6-5; d_call: TRBD2; j_call: TRBJ2-1; clone_size: -; cdr3_aa: CASRAGGPRNEQFF; cdr3_nt: TGTGCCAGCAGAGCGGGGGGGCCAAGAAATGAGCAGTTCTTC
v_call: TRBV21-1; d_call: -; j_call: TRBJ1-5; clone_size: -; cdr3_aa: CASSLGGTVYSNQPQHF; cdr3_nt: TGTGCCAGCAGCTTAGGGGGGACAGTTTATAGCAATCAGCCCCAGCATTTT
v_call: TRBV28; d_call: -; j_call: TRBJ1-1; clone_size: -; cdr3_aa: CATSPSRERPEAFF; cdr3_nt: TGTGCCACCTCCCCTTCTCGGGAGCGCCCTGAAGCTTTCTTT
v_call: TRBV2; d_call: TRBD1; j_call: TRBJ1-6; clone_size: -; cdr3_aa: CASSRDRENSPLHF; cdr3_nt: TGTGCCAGCTCTCGGGACAGGGAAAATTCACCCCTCCACTTT
v_call: TRBV13; d_call: TRBD2; j_call: TRBJ2-3; clone_size: -; cdr3_aa: CASSPRTRWFTDTQYF; cdr3_nt: TGTGCCAGCAGCCCTCGGACTAGATGGTTCACAGATACGCAGTATTTT
v_call: TRBV7-9; d_call: TRBD2; j_call: TRBJ2-5; clone_size: once; cdr3_aa: CASGSPGGAEETQYF; cdr3_nt: TGTGCCAGCGGATCGCCCGGGGGGGCGGAGGAGACCCAGTACTTC
v_call: TRBV6-5; d_call: TRBD1; j_call: TRBJ1-4; clone_size: -; cdr3_aa: CATRPTGGFVEKLFF; cdr3_nt: TGTGCCACCCGCCCGACAGGGGGTTTCGTGGAAAAACTGTTTTTT
v_call: TRBV6-1; d_call: -; j_call: TRBJ2-1; clone_size: -; cdr3_aa: CASSEDQGLKQFF; cdr3_nt: TGTGCCAGCAGTGAAGATCAGGGATTGAAGCAGTTCTTC
v_call: TRBV11-1; d_call: -; j_call: TRBJ1-6; clone_size: -; cdr3_aa: CASSITGNNSPLHF; cdr3_nt: TGTGCCAGCAGCATTACAGGGAATAATTCACCCCTCCACTTT
v_call: TRBV3-1/TRBV3-2; d_call: TRBD2; j_call: TRBJ2-7; clone_size: -; cdr3_aa: CASSQTSERTREYF; cdr3_nt: TGTGCCAGCAGCCAAACTAGCGAGAGGACCCGGGAGTACTTC
v_call: TRBV28; d_call: TRBD1; j_call: TRBJ2-2; clone_size: once; cdr3_aa: CASSFILRAGQGYTGELFF; cdr3_nt: TGTGCCAGCAGTTTTATTTTGCGAGCGGGACAGGGGTACACCGGGGAGCTGTTTTTT
v_call: TRBV19; d_call: TRBD1; j_call: TRBJ2-7; clone_size: once; cdr3_aa: CASSRDRGGYEQYF; cdr3_nt: TGTGCCAGTAGCCGGGACAGGGGCGGCTACGAGCAGTACTTC
v_call: TRBV7-7; d_call: TRBD1; j_call: TRBJ2-1; clone_size: -; cdr3_aa: CASSLGTGLPYNEQFF; cdr3_nt: TGTGCTAGCAGCTTAGGGACAGGGCTACCCTACAATGAGCAGTTCTTC
v_call: TRBV7-8; d_call: -; j_call: TRBJ2-3; clone_size: -; cdr3_aa: CASSYGLPRTDTQYF; cdr3_nt: TGTGCCAGCAGCTACGGACTACCCCGCACAGATACGCAGTATTTT
v_call: TRBV6-2/TRBV6-3; d_call: -; j_call: TRBJ1-1; clone_size: -; cdr3_aa: CASSRETEAFF; cdr3_nt: TGTGCCAGCAGTAGGGAGACTGAAGCTTTCTTT
v_call: TRBV19; d_call: TRBD2; j_call: TRBJ2-2; clone_size: -; cdr3_aa: CASSRLAGDTGELFF; cdr3_nt: TGTGCCAGTAGTCGACTAGCGGGAGACACCGGGGAGCTGTTTTTT
v_call: TRBV5-6; d_call: TRBD1; j_call: TRBJ2-7; clone_size: -; cdr3_aa: CASSPTGGRSEYF; cdr3_nt: TGTGCCAGCAGCCCCACAGGGGGAAGGAGCGAATACTTC
v_call: TRBV14; d_call: -; j_call: TRBJ1-2; clone_size: -; cdr3_aa: CASSQDRTRGAGYTF; cdr3_nt: TGTGCCAGCAGCCAAGATCGGACAAGGGGTGCTGGCTACACCTTC
v_call: TRBV7-9; d_call: -; j_call: TRBJ2-1; clone_size: -; cdr3_aa: CASSLPSLNEQFF; cdr3_nt: TGTGCCAGCAGCTTGCCTAGCCTCAATGAGCAGTTCTTC
v_call: TRBV19; d_call: TRBD1; j_call: TRBJ1-4; clone_size: -; cdr3_aa: CASSTSKLGQGAKLFF; cdr3_nt: TGTGCCAGTAGTACCTCGAAACTCGGACAGGGGGCAAAACTGTTTTTT
v_call: TRBV10-3; d_call: -; j_call: TRBJ2-6; clone_size: -; cdr3_aa: CAISETGPGANVLTF; cdr3_nt: TGTGCCATCAGTGAGACGGGTCCTGGGGCCAACGTCCTGACTTTC
v_call: TRBV30; d_call: -; j_call: TRBJ1-3; clone_size: -; cdr3_aa: CAWSSQGGTIYF; cdr3_nt: TGTGCCTGGAGTTCCCAGGGTGGCACCATATATTTT
v_call: TRBV5-4; d_call: -; j_call: TRBJ1-2; clone_size: -; cdr3_aa: CASSYRTGSGGYTF; cdr3_nt: TGTGCCAGCAGCTACCGCACAGGGTCAGGTGGCTACACCTTC
v_call: TRBV29-1; d_call: -; j_call: TRBJ2-2; clone_size: -; cdr3_aa: CSVRTLGTGELFF; cdr3_nt: TGCAGCGTCCGGACATTGGGAACGGGGGAGCTGTTTTTT
v_call: TRBV29-1; d_call: -; j_call: TRBJ1-1; clone_size: -; cdr3_aa: CSGLTDVNTEAFF; cdr3_nt: TGCAGCGGCCTGACAGATGTGAACACTGAAGCTTTCTTT
v_call: TRBV28; d_call: -; j_call: TRBJ2-7; clone_size: -; cdr3_aa: CASRAGGPYEQYF; cdr3_nt: TGTGCCAGCAGGGCGGGCGGCCCCTACGAGCAGTACTTC
v_call: TRBV10-3; d_call: -; j_call: TRBJ1-1; clone_size: -; cdr3_aa: CAISESGATLNTEAFF; cdr3_nt: TGTGCCATCAGTGAGTCAGGGGCGACACTAAACACTGAAGCTTTCTTT
v_call: TRBV6-5; d_call: TRBD1; j_call: TRBJ1-2; clone_size: -; cdr3_aa: CASSYGSGGDYGYTF; cdr3_nt: TGTGCCAGCAGTTACGGCTCAGGGGGAGACTATGGCTACACCTTC
v_call: TRBV15; d_call: TRBD2; j_call: TRBJ2-5; clone_size: -; cdr3_aa: CATSRTSGRGQETQYF; cdr3_nt: TGTGCCACCAGCAGGACTAGCGGGAGAGGACAAGAGACCCAGTACTTC
v_call: TRBV6-6; d_call: -; j_call: TRBJ2-6; clone_size: -; cdr3_aa: CASSLQSSGANVLTF; cdr3_nt: TGTGCCAGCAGTCTACAGAGCTCTGGGGCCAACGTCCTGACTTTC
v_call: TRBV18; d_call: -; j_call: TRBJ2-5; clone_size: -; cdr3_aa: CASSPRGPPETQYF; cdr3_nt: TGTGCCAGCTCACCGCGGGGGCCCCCAGAGACCCAGTACTTC
v_call: TRBV5-1; d_call: -; j_call: TRBJ1-6; clone_size: -; cdr3_aa: CASSQRTENSPLHF; cdr3_nt: TGCGCCAGCAGCCAGAGGACAGAAAATTCACCCCTCCACTTT
v_call: TRBV7-2; d_call: TRBD2; j_call: TRBJ2-7; clone_size: -; cdr3_aa: CASSFRLAGAYEQYF; cdr3_nt: TGTGCCAGCAGCTTTCGGTTAGCGGGGGCCTACGAGCAGTACTTC